One and the same sample provided the 20 T cell receptor beta chains below, sequenced in a study of cytomegalovirus exposure and HLA in healthy donors. Primers: 60 Vbeta forward and 13 Jbeta reverse. Clones were sequenced by immunoSEQ multiplex PCR, and TCRdb holds only the in-frame ones, with some missing. The sample has about 160,000 clones, around 82% seen once; the top ten hold around 0.37%. Sequencing was carried out using PBMCs. These receptors all stem from a boy younger than 10 in good health and CMV-seronegative.

This clone has only a few counts. The CDR3 reads CASSPGGRENEKLFF. The DNA for the CDR3 is TGTGCCAGCAGTCCCGGGGGACGGGAAAATGAAAAACTGTTTTTT. The rearrangement joins TRBV27 to TRBJ1-4, with a possible D match to TRBD1 (5 bases). There are 15 residues in the CDR3. Trimming shortened V by 5 bases and J by 5 bases, and 15 bases separated the two germline ends. Germline V gene sequence: CDR1 MNHEY, CDR2 SMNVEV (reference sequence).

V usage is TRBV2 and J usage is TRBJ1-5; TRBD1 matches 10 bases. Looked up from germline, CDR1 is SNHLY and CDR2 is FYNNEI. With V trimmed by 4 bases and J by 2 bases, 14 bases remained unmatched. The length of the CDR3 is 19 residues. The CDR3 DNA reads as TGTGCCAGCAGTGGGGAACACTACCTAGGGACAGGGGGCAATCAGCCCCAGCATTTT. Translation gives CASSGEHYLGTGGNQPQHF. Full variable domain (missing parts from reference TRBV2 and TRBJ1-5): EPEVTQTPSHQVTQMGQEVILRCVPISNHLYFYWYRQILGQKVEFLVSFYNNEISEKSEIFDDQFSVERPDGSNFTLKIRSTKLEDSAMYFCASSGEHYLGTGGNQPQHFGDGTRLSIL.

This chain uses TRBV4-2 with TRBJ1-2; 7 nucleotides align to TRBD1. The V and J ends lost 4 bases and 4 bases, in that order; junction bases with no gene match: 12. This CDR3 has 16 residues. Germline CDR1 and CDR2: LGHNA and YNFKEQ. CDR3 loop: CASSPNTGTAIYGYTF. The CDR3 DNA reads TGTGCCAGCAGCCCCAATACCGGGACAGCAATCTATGGCTACACCTTC.

J is TRBJ2-1 and V is TRBV9; D uncertain. This CDR3 has 15 residues. The germline V and J ends were trimmed by 0 bases and 1 base, with 8 bases remaining between them. In germline, CDR1 is SGDLS, CDR2 YYNGEE. The CDR3 sequence: CASSVDSYSYNEQFF. DNA for the CDR3: TGTGCCAGCAGCGTAGACAGCTATTCCTACAATGAGCAGTTCTTC.

The count of this clone is one. The rearrangement joins TRBV21-1 to TRBJ2-1; the D segment call TRBD1 is taken from the table without a DNA check. TRBV21-1 is annotated as a pseudogene. The length of the CDR3 is 19 residues. Written as DNA, the CDR3 is TGTGCCAGCAGCAAATATACCCGGGACATACAAAGCTCCTACAATGAGCAGTTCTTC. This encodes CASSKYTRDIQSSYNEQFF.

The chain's CDR3 is CASSLSDRGPYNEQFF. The CDR3 DNA reads TGTGCCAGCAGCCTTTCGGACAGGGGTCCCTACAATGAGCAGTTCTTC. The V gene is TRBV13, the J gene TRBJ2-1, with 9 nucleotides matching TRBD1. Trimming took 5 bases from V and 2 from J; bases not matched to a gene: 7. Germline CDR1 PRHDT, CDR2 FYEKMQ (reference sequence). The CDR3 covers 16 residues.

J is TRBJ1-4 and V is TRBV6-5, with 8 bases aligning to TRBD1. The CDR3 extends over 15 amino acids. The germline V gene has CDR1 MNHEY and CDR2 SVGAGI. V lost 2 bases to trimming and J lost 7 bases; unmatched junction nucleotides: 6. The CDR3 protein is CASSYSQGATEKLFF. The CDR3 DNA reads TGTGCCAGCAGTTACAGTCAGGGGGCTACTGAAAAACTGTTTTTT.

The rearrangement uses TRBV18 and TRBJ2-5; D remains ambiguous. V dropped 5 bases and J dropped 1 base, with 11 bases sitting between them. CDR1 is KGHSH and CDR2 is LQKENI in the germline V gene. The CDR3 covers 14 residues. CDR3 nucleotide sequence: TGTGCCAGCTCAACTGTGACAATCCAAGAGACCCAGTACTTC. This translates into CASSTVTIQETQYF. Looking up the rest from reference TRBV18 and TRBJ2-5 gives the full variable domain: NAGVMQNPRHLVRRRGQEARLRCSPMKGHSHVYWYRQLPEEGLKFMVYLQKENIIDESGMPKERFSAEFPKEGPSILRIQQVVRGDSAAYFCASSTVTIQETQYFGPGTRLLVL.

The chain joins TRBV4-1 to TRBJ2-5; 11 nucleotides line up with TRBD2. Gene TRBJ2-7 matches the end of the DNA better, so the J call may be wrong. This CDR3 is built from 15 residues. Germline V gene lookup returns CDR1 MGHRA and CDR2 YSYEKL. The CDR3: CASSQGTSGPYEQYF. CDR3 bases: TGCGCCAGCAGCCAGGGGACTAGCGGTCCCTACGAGCAGTACTTC.

This sequence joins TRBV27 and TRBJ2-7, with TRBD2 matching 8 bases. The germline V gene encodes CDR1 MNHEY and CDR2 SMNVEV (reference sequence). V lost 2 bases and J lost 2; bases outside the gene matches: 5. This CDR3 comprises 15 residues. CDR3 in DNA: TGTGCCAGCAGTTTACTTAGCGGGGTTACCTACGAGCAGTACTTC. Protein: CASSLLSGVTYEQYF.

The rearrangement uses TRBV4-1 and TRBJ1-2; D ambiguous. The V and J ends lost 6 bases and 7 bases respectively, with 21 bases between them. CDR1 MGHRA and CDR2 YSYEKL come from the germline V gene. The CDR3 consists of 15 residues. The CDR3 loop reads CASRWLGKGGFGYTF. For the CDR3, the DNA is TGCGCCAGCAGGTGGCTTGGGAAGGGAGGGTTTGGCTACACCTTC.

The chain has TRBV6-5 and TRBJ2-7; D is perhaps TRBD2 (5 bases). CDR1 and CDR2 (germline): MNHEY, SVGAGI. This CDR3 has 14 amino acids. The V end lost 8 bases, the J end lost 3 bases, and 17 bases lay between the germline ends. CDR3 region: CASGRRGLYYEQYF. DNA for the CDR3: TGTGCCAGCGGTAGGAGAGGGCTTTACTACGAGCAGTACTTC.

This clone was counted a single time. The V and J genes are TRBV13 and TRBJ2-3; 9 nucleotides agree with TRBD2. Germline V gene sequence: CDR1 PRHDT, CDR2 FYEKMQ (reference sequence). After removal of 3 bases from V and 4 bases from J, the junction contained 5 bases not matched to a gene. The CDR3 consists of 15 residues. The CDR3 loop is CASSLGGREADTQYF. The CDR3 DNA sequence: TGTGCCAGCAGCTTGGGCGGGAGGGAGGCAGATACGCAGTATTTT.

Comment on this clone: Other DNA sequences from this sample encode an identical CDR3 as well. This sequence joins TRBV7-9 and TRBJ2-1; weak D call: TRBD2 (7 bases). The CDR3 totals 14 residues. CDR1 is SEHNR and CDR2 is FQNEAQ in the germline V gene (reference sequence). Trimming left V 3 bases short and J 7 bases short, with 13 bases between. In DNA form, the CDR3 reads TGTGCCAGCAGCTTTGAACAGGGAGGGAATGAGCAGTTCTTC. Its protein is CASSFEQGGNEQFF.

The chain recombines TRBV2 with TRBJ2-7; TRBD2 matches 16 bases. V lost 5 bases and J lost 5; bases outside the gene matches: 12. This CDR3 has 18 amino acids. The V gene's germline CDR1 is SNHLY and CDR2 FYNNEI. Here the CDR3 reads CASSRSPGLAGGPHEQYF. The CDR3 DNA is TGTGCCAGCAGTCGATCACCGGGACTAGCGGGAGGGCCGCACGAGCAGTACTTC.

This rearrangement joins TRBV6-4 to TRBJ1-5; D is undetermined. V was trimmed by 0 bases and J by 6 bases, leaving 6 bases between them. The germline gives CDR1 MRHNA, CDR2 SNTAGT. The CDR3 extends over 13 amino acids. CDR3: CASSDSGGQPQHF. The DNA for the CDR3 is TGTGCCAGCAGTGACTCGGGAGGTCAGCCCCAGCATTTT.

The J gene is TRBJ2-1, the V gene TRBV5-5; 9 bases are a match to TRBD1. The CDR3 extends over 16 amino acids. Germline V gives CDR1 SGHKS, CDR2 YYEKEE (reference sequence). V lost 4 bases to trimming and J lost 7 bases; unmatched junction nucleotides: 12. The CDR3 protein is CASSPRTGEVANEQFF. The CDR3 region has the DNA TGTGCCAGCAGCCCACGGACAGGGGAAGTTGCGAATGAGCAGTTCTTC.

V usage is TRBV5-6 and J usage is TRBJ2-1, with 13 bases matching TRBD2. Germline V gene sequence: CDR1 SGHDT, CDR2 YYEEEE. The CDR3 consists of 15 residues. The J segment lost 9 bases and the V segment lost 4 bases, leaving 7 bases of the junction unmatched. The CDR3 bases are TGTGCCAGCAGCCCACCGGGACTAGCGGGACTTGAGCAGTTCTTC. Amino acids: CASSPPGLAGLEQFF.

The rearrangement links TRBV2 to TRBJ2-7, with D unclear. CDR3 length: 14 residues. Germline-derived CDR1 and CDR2 are SNHLY and FYNNEI. The V and J ends lost 4 bases and 3 bases respectively, with 13 bases between them. DNA of the CDR3: TGTGCCAGCAGTGTGAAGCATACCTTCTACGAGCAGTACTTC. Its translation is CASSVKHTFYEQYF.

This chain joins TRBV7-9 and TRBJ2-1; D is possibly TRBD2 (6 bases). CDR1 is SEHNR, CDR2 FQNEAQ, per germline (reference sequence). The V end lost 7 bases, the J end lost 4 bases, and 26 bases lay between the germline ends. This CDR3 comprises 18 residues. CDR3 sequence reads: CASTRQGAPKEGYNEQFF. CDR3 DNA: TGTGCCAGCACCCGCCAGGGTGCTCCTAAGGAGGGGTACAATGAGCAGTTCTTC.